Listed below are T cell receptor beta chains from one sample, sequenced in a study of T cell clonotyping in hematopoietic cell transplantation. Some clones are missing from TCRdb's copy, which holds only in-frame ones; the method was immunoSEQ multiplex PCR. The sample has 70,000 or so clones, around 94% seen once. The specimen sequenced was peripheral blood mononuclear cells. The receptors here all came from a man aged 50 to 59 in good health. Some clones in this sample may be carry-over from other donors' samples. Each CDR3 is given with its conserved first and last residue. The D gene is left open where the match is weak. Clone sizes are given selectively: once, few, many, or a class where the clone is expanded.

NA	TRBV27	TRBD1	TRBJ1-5	TGTGCCAGCAGTTCAGTTGGGACAGGGATCAATCAGCCCCAGCATTTT	CASSSVGTGINQPQHF
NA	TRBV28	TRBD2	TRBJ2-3	TGTGCCAGCAGTTTTCAGCGGGGCCCCACAGATACGCAGTATTTT	CASSFQRGPTDTQYF
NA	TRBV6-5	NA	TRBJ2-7	TGTGCCAGCAGTAGGACCAACTGGGACAACGAGCAGTACTTC	CASSRTNWDNEQYF
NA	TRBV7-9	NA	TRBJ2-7	TGTGCCAGCAGCTTTCAAAGGGGTACCTACGAGCAGTACTTC	CASSFQRGTYEQYF
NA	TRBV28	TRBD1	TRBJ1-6	TGTGCCAGCACTACAGGGGAAGGGTATAATTCACCCCTCCACTTT	CASTTGEGYNSPLHF
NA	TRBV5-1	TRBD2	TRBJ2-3	TGCGCCAGCAGCTTGGAGAGCGGGGGGGCCTCGGGTGCTACGCAGTATTTT	CASSLESGGASGATQYF
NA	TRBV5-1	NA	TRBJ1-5	TGCGCCAGCTCAACCGAGGGTGGGCAGCCCCAGCATTTT	CASSTEGGQPQHF
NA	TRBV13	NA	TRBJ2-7	TGTGCCAGCAGCTTAGGGCAGGGCCCTTACGAGCAGTACTTC	CASSLGQGPYEQYF
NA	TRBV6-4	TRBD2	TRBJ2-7	TGTGCCAGCAGTGACGATGGGGGTAGCGGGGGTGTGGCCTACGAGCAGTACTTC	CASSDDGGSGGVAYEQYF
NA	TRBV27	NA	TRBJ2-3	TGTGCCAGCAGCCCACTCCAAAGCGGCACAGATACGCAGTATTTT	CASSPLQSGTDTQYF
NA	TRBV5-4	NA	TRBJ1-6	TGTGCCAGCAGCTTGGGGCAGGGTTTAACCCTCCACTTT	CASSLGQGLTLHF
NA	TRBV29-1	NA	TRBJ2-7	TGCAGCGCCGGCGGAGGGGAAACCTACGAGCAGTACTTC	CSAGGGETYEQYF
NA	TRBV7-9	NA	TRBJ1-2	TGTGCCAGCAGCTTAAATAGGGGGGTATCGCCCTATGGCTACACCTTC	CASSLNRGVSPYGYTF
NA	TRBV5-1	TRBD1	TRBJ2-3	TGCGCCAGCAGTTACGAGGGACAGCCTAGCACAGATACGCAGTATTTT	CASSYEGQPSTDTQYF
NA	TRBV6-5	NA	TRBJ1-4	TGTGCCAGCAGTTTCTCCGGGATCTATGAAAAACTGTTTTTT	CASSFSGIYEKLFF
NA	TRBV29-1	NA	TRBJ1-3	TGCAGCGTTGCCCCCGACGCTGGAAACACCATATATTTT	CSVAPDAGNTIYF
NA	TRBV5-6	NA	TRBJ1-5	TGTGCCAGCAGCTTCGGAGGCCAGCCCCAGCATTTT	CASSFGGQPQHF
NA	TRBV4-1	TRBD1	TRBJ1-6	TGCGCCAGCAGCCAAGCGGGACAGGGTAATTCACCCCTCCACTTT	CASSQAGQGNSPLHF
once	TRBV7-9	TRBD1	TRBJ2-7	TGTGCCAGCAGCTTCCTTGATGGACAGGGCTCCTACGAGCAGTACTTC	CASSFLDGQGSYEQYF
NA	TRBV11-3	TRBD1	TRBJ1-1	TGTGCCAGCAGCCCAGGACAGGGAATCACTGAAGCTTTCTTT	CASSPGQGITEAFF
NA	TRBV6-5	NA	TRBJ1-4	TGTGCCAGCAGTTACTCAGGGGGGGCCGGTGAAAAACTGTTTTTT	CASSYSGGAGEKLFF
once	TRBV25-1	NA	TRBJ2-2	TGTGCCAGTCGCGGGGCAAGGAGCACCGGGGAGCTGTTTTTT	CASRGARSTGELFF
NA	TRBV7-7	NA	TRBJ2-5	TGTGCCAGCAGCTTAGGTGGCCAAGAGACCCAGTACTTC	CASSLGGQETQYF
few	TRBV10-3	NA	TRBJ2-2	TGTGCCATCCAGGGGGACTCGAACACCGGGGAGCTGTTTTTT	CAIQGDSNTGELFF
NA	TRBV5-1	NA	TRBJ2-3	TGCGCCAGCAGCTTGCGTGGGATGGGCACAGATACGCAGTATTTT	CASSLRGMGTDTQYF
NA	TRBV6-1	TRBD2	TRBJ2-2	TGTGCCAGCAGTGCCCTAACTAGCGGAGGGGCGGCCGGGGAGCTGTTTTTT	CASSALTSGGAAGELFF
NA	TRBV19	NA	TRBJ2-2	TGTGCCAGTAGTATAGACTTCACCGGGGAGCTGTTTTTT	CASSIDFTGELFF
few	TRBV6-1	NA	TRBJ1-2	TGTGCCAGCAGTGAAAGGCAGGGACCGTATGGCTACACCTTC	CASSERQGPYGYTF
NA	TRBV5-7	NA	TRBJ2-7	TGTGCCAGCAGCTTGTCCAGGGAGTACGACGAGCAGTACTTC	CASSLSREYDEQYF
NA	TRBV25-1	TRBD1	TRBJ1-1	TGTGCCAGCAGTGACCCTGGGACAGGTCCGAACACTGAAGCTTTCTTT	CASSDPGTGPNTEAFF
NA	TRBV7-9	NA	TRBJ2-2	TGTGCCAGCAGCCAGGAACACCGACGGCCGAACACCGGGGAGCTGTTTTTT	CASSQEHRRPNTGELFF
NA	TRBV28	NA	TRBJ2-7	TGTGCCAGCAGCTACCTTCCCACCTACGAGCAGTACTTC	CASSYLPTYEQYF
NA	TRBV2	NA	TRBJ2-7	TGTGCCAGCACTGGCAGTTCCTACGAGCAGTACTTC	CASTGSSYEQYF
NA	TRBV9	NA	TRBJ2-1	TGTGCCAGCAGCGGCTGGGACAATGAGCAGTTCTTC	CASSGWDNEQFF
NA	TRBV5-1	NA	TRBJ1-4	TGCGCCAGCAGCCCGGACAAGGCAACTAATGAAAAACTGTTTTTT	CASSPDKATNEKLFF
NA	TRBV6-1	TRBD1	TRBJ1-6	TGTGCCAGCAGTGAAACAAGGGGACAGGGTGGATACTCACCCCTCCACTTT	CASSETRGQGGYSPLHF
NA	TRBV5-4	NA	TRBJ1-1	TGTGCCAGCAGCTTGCAGGGGATGAACACTGAAGCTTTCTTT	CASSLQGMNTEAFF
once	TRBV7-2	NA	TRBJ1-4	TGTGCCAGCAGCTTATGGTTCGGCGGCCTGAATGAAAAACTGTTTTTT	CASSLWFGGLNEKLFF